The sequence of this TCR beta chain was determined in a study of cytomegalovirus exposure and HLA in healthy donors. Overall study context: For the roughly 370 genotyped donors, around 76% fell within the Caucasian-associated ancestry cluster. Study-level results: The dataset shows that most TCR sequences were rare, while some public TCRs occurred in many donors. A later look showed TCR association rates differing by HLA locus, highest for DRB1 and lowest for HLA-C. Later on, analysis showed that most CMV-associated TCR beta chains appeared to be HLA-restricted.

Comment on this clone: Its antigen remains unknown. At the DNA level, this CDR3 is encoded by other sequences in the same sample as well.

Germline CDR1 and CDR2: MGHRA and YSYEKL. The V end was cut by 3 bases, the J end by 4 bases, with 12 bases between. CDR3 length: 14 amino acids. The PCR contained 60 Vbeta and 13 Jbeta primers. Produced via immunoSEQ multiplex PCR; TCRdb's table is partial and in-frame only. The table has some 62,000 clones, more than 70% seen once; the top ten hold 1.4% to 1.5%. Specimen: PBMCs. The sequence came from a man aged 18 to 30 in good health and CMV-seronegative. J is TRBJ1-1 and V is TRBV4-1, with D possibly TRBD1 on 5 matching bases. The CDR3 sequence is CASSQGGRSTEAFF. The CDR3 coding sequence is TGCGCCAGCAGCCAGGGGGGGAGGAGCACTGAAGCTTTCTTT.